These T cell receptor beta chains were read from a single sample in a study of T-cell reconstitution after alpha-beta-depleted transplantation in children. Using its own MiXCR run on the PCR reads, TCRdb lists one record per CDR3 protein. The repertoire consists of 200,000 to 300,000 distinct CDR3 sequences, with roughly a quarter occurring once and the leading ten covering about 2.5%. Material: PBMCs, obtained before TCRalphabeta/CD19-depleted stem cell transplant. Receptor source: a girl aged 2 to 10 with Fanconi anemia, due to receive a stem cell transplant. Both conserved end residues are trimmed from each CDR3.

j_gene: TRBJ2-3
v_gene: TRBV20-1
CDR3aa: SALTGGGGTDTQY

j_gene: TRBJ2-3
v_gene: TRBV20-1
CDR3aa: SASFSSGFRTDTQY

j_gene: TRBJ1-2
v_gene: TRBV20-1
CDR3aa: SARDKGFNGYT

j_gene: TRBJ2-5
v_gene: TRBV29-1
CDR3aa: SVWGGRGIQETQY

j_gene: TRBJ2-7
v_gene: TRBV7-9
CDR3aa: ASSLAGWFEQY

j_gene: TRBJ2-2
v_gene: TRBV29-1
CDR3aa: SAQDLPNTGELF

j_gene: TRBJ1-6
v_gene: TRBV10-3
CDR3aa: AISELRDSPLH

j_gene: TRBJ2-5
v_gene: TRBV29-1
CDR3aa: SVEVWEGVSPETQY

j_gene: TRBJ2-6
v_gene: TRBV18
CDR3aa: ASSPDQAGANVLT

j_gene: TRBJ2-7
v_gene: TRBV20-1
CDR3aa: SAAQGHEQY

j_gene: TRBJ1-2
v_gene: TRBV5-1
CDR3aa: ASSLTGSLTRYGYT

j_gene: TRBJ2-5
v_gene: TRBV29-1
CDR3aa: SVEGGTVSQETQY

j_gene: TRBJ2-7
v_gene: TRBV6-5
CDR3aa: ASRRDVHEQY

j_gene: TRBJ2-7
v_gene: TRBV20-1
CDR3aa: SARVLAGVPYEQY

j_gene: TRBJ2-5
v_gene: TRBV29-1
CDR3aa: SEGLETQY

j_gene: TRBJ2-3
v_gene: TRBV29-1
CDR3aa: SVVGSTSTDTQY

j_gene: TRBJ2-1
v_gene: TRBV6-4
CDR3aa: ASRSSLRWGGLHYNEQF

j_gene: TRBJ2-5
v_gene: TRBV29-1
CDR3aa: SVVGRQETQY

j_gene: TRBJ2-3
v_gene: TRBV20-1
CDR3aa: SDGTGTDTQY

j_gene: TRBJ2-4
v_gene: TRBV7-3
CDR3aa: AALGTAKNIQY

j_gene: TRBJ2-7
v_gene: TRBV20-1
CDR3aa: SVIPGRGSYEQY

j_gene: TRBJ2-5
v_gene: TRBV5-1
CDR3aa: ASRPTGGQETQY